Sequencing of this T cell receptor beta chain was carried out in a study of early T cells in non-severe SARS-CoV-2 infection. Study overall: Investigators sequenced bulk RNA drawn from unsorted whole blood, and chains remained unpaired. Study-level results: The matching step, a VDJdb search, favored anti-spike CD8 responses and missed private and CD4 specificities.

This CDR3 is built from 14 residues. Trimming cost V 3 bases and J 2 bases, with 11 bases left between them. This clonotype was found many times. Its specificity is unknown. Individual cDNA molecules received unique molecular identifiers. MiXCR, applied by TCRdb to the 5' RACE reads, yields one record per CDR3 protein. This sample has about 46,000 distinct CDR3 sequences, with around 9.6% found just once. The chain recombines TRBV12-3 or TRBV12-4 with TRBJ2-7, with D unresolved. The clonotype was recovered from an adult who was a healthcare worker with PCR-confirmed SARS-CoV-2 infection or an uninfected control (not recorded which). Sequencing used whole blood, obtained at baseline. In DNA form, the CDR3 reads TGTGCCAGCAGTTTCGTAAACCGGGCCTACGAGCAGTACTTC. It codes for CASSFVNRAYEQYF.